This is a list of T cell receptor beta chains from one sample in a study of shared T cell receptors in the human thymus. Clones were sequenced by immunoSEQ multiplex PCR, and TCRdb holds only the in-frame ones, with some missing. The table shows 600,000 or so clones, with 70% to 90% occurring only once. Another study also made use of these data, one on human thymus T cells.

The sequenced sample was thymocytes. The receptors shown here come from a boy in the first two years of life with a congenital heart defect. The CDR3 runs from the conserved cysteine through the conserved F or W. Each record gives: D gene, J gene, clone size, V gene, CDR3 length, CDR3 DNA, CDR3 protein. The D gene is left open where the match is weak. For some rows the clone size is stated as once, few or many, or as a class when expanded; others skip it.

>TRBD1|TRBJ2-7|-|TRBV18|18
TGTGCCAGCTCAGACCAAAAAGACGAAACCGGGACAGGGTGCGAGCAGTACTTC
CASSDQKDETGTGCEQYF
>-|TRBJ2-6|-|TRBV4-2|18
TGTGCCAGCAGCCAATCAAACAGGGAACCCTCTGGGGCCAACGTCCTGACTTTC
CASSQSNREPSGANVLTF
>-|TRBJ2-7|-|TRBV6-5|16
TGTGCCAGCAGTTCCCAGGGCTCTGGGGGCTTCTACGAGCAGTACTTC
CASSSQGSGGFYEQYF
>TRBD2|TRBJ2-1|-|TRBV2|14
TGTGTCAGCAGCGGGACTAGCGAAGGCAATGAGCAGTTCTTC
CVSSGTSEGNEQFF
>TRBD1|TRBJ1-5|-|TRBV19|19
TGTGCCAGTAGTATACCCCGACAGGGTCGGAGATTTGGCGGACAGCCCCAGCATTTT
CASSIPRQGRRFGGQPQHF
>-|TRBJ1-5|once|TRBV6-5|15
TGTGCCAGCAGTTACGATGGGAGCTTCAATCAGCCCCAGCATTTT
CASSYDGSFNQPQHF
>-|TRBJ1-6|-|TRBV4-1|18
TGCGCCAGCAGCCAACCGGACACCCCGAGCTCCTATAATTCACCCCTCCACTTT
CASSQPDTPSSYNSPLHF
>-|TRBJ2-2|-|TRBV19|13
TGTGCCAGTAGTGCACGGGGTACCGGGGAGCTGTTTTTT
CASSARGTGELFF
>TRBD2|TRBJ2-7|-|TRBV14|15
TGTGCCAGCAGCCATGCCGGGACTAGCTCCTACGAGCAGTACTTC
CASSHAGTSSYEQYF
>-|TRBJ1-4|-|TRBV7-2|14
TGTGCCAGCAGCTTACATAGTCCCAATGAAAAACTGTTTTTT
CASSLHSPNEKLFF
>-|TRBJ1-5|-|TRBV15|16
TGTGCCACCAGCAGTTATGTCAGGGGTCGGGTAGGGCCCCAGCATTTT
CATSSYVRGRVGPQHF
>-|TRBJ2-7|-|TRBV28|15
TGTGCCAGCAGTCCCGAGACTTGGCCGTCCTACGAGCAGTACTTC
CASSPETWPSYEQYF
>-|TRBJ2-7|-|TRBV7-2|14
TGTGCCAGCAGCCCCCGACAGCCTCGAGACGAGCAGTACTTC
CASSPRQPRDEQYF
>-|TRBJ1-4|-|TRBV4-1|15
TGCGCCAGCAGCCAAAAGCACGGAACTAATGAAAAACTGTTTTTT
CASSQKHGTNEKLFF
>-|TRBJ2-1|-|TRBV28|13
TGTGCCAGCAGTTTGTGGGGGGACAATGAGCAGTTCTTC
CASSLWGDNEQFF
>TRBD1|TRBJ2-1|-|TRBV6-6|15
TGTGCCAGCAGACCACGGACAGGGAGGTACAATGAGCAGTTCTTC
CASRPRTGRYNEQFF
>-|TRBJ1-4|-|TRBV7-9|15
TGTGCCAGCAGCTTAGATCCCCACCGGAGGGAAAAACTGTTTTTT
CASSLDPHRREKLFF
>TRBD1|TRBJ2-1|-|TRBV28|12
TGTGCCAGCGAGAAACAGGGGAATGAGCAGTTCTTC
CASEKQGNEQFF
>-|TRBJ2-7|-|TRBV11-3|14
TGTGCCAGCAGTCCGGGGGACCACCCCTACGAGCAGTACTTC
CASSPGDHPYEQYF
>-|TRBJ2-5|-|TRBV20-1|11
TGCAGTGCTGAACGGGAAGAGACCCAGTACTTC
CSAEREETQYF
>TRBD2|TRBJ2-1|-|TRBV11-3|16
TGTGCCAGCAGCAGGACTGGGACTAGCGGGTACAATGAGCAGTTCTTC
CASSRTGTSGYNEQFF
>-|TRBJ1-4|-|TRBV9|15
TGTGCCAGCAGCTCCACGGAGGTCCCTAATGAAAAACTGTTTTTT
CASSSTEVPNEKLFF
>-|TRBJ1-5|-|TRBV28|16
TGTGCCAGCAGTCCCCAGGTGTCCAATATAGGTCAGCCCCAGCATTTT
CASSPQVSNIGQPQHF
>-|TRBJ1-2|-|TRBV5-6|16
TGTGCCAGCAGCTTGCTACTTTCCGCATTTAACTATGGCTACACCTTC
CASSLLLSAFNYGYTF
>-|TRBJ2-2|few|TRBV19|14
TGTGCCAGTAGTATAAATCTGAACACCGGGGAGCTGTTTTTT
CASSINLNTGELFF
>TRBD1|TRBJ2-7|-|TRBV19|15
TGTGCCAGTAGTAACCGACAGGGTGGTTCCTACGAGCAGTACTTC
CASSNRQGGSYEQYF
>-|TRBJ1-2|few|TRBV10-3|15
TGTGCCATCAGTATTGGACAGAGGTATGACTATGGCTACACCTTC
CAISIGQRYDYGYTF
>-|TRBJ1-5|-|TRBV2|13
TGTGCCAGCAGTGCTAAACGCAATCAGCCCCAGCATTTT
CASSAKRNQPQHF
>TRBD1|TRBJ1-5|-|TRBV6-1|13
TGTGCCAGCAGTAACAGGGGGCTTCAGCCCCAGCATTTT
CASSNRGLQPQHF